Listed here are 15 T cell receptor beta chains from one sample, sequenced in a study of blood T cell repertoires in COVID-19 (TCRdb year 2020). Libraries were built with the immunoSEQ multiplex PCR assay. TCRdb provides this immuneACCESS table in a form limited to in-frame rearrangements. Some clones are lacking; in checked studies, under half of them reflect an unresolved V gene, and why the rest are absent is not known. Recorded for this sample are fewer than 200,000 clones; roughly 84% of them occurred a single time. Together, the top ten hold about 1.5% of the sample. Sequences were obtained from peripheral blood. Receptor source: a human donor in a cohort sampled during active COVID-19.

The chain recombines TRBV5-1 with TRBJ2-7; TRBD2 aligns across 12 bases. Trimming removed 4 bases from V and 2 bases from J; junction bases left unmatched: 4. Germline V gene data show CDR1 as SGHRS and CDR2 as YFSETQ. The CDR3 has 15 residues. The CDR3 region is CASSPRTSGTYEQYF. In DNA form, the CDR3 reads TGCGCCAGCAGCCCCCGGACTAGCGGGACCTACGAGCAGTACTTC.

A few counts support this clone. This sequence joins TRBV5-1 and TRBJ2-7; TRBD2 is a possible D gene (6 bases). V shed 0 bases and J shed 1 base, with 14 bases lying between them. The CDR3 runs 16 residues. CDR1 and CDR2 from the germline V gene are SGHRS and YFSETQ. The CDR3 spells CASSLVASESSYEQYF. The CDR3 region has the DNA TGCGCCAGCAGCTTGGTCGCTAGCGAGAGTTCCTACGAGCAGTACTTC.

The V and J genes are TRBV4-2 and TRBJ1-1; D is unclear. CDR3 length: 13 residues. V shed 0 bases and J shed 7 bases, with 9 bases lying between them. CDR1 LGHNA and CDR2 YNFKEQ come from the germline V gene. Written as DNA, the CDR3 is TGTGCCAGCAGCCAAGATTTTGGGCGTGAAGCTTTCTTT. This gives the protein CASSQDFGREAFF.

CDR3 in DNA: TGTGCCAGCAGTTTATTAGGGACAGGGCCCTACGAGCAGTACTTC. This translates into CASSLLGTGPYEQYF. The V gene is TRBV27, the J gene TRBJ2-7, with 9 bases lining up with TRBD1. This CDR3 has 15 residues. The V segment lost 1 base and the J segment 2 bases; nucleotides outside the gene matches: 3. Germline loops: CDR1 MNHEY, CDR2 SMNVEV (reference sequence).

This chain uses TRBV5-1 with TRBJ1-1; 7 bases match TRBD1. The V gene's germline CDR1 is SGHRS and CDR2 YFSETQ. The CDR3 totals 13 residues. V was pared by 3 bases and J by 1 base, with 0 bases of the junction left unmatched. CDR3 protein: CASSWDRNTEAFF. The CDR3 DNA sequence: TGCGCCAGCAGCTGGGACAGGAACACTGAAGCTTTCTTT. The full variable domain, rest sourced from reference TRBV5-1 and TRBJ1-1, is KAGVTQTPRYLIKTRGQQVTLSCSPISGHRSVSWYQQTPGQGLQFLFEYFSETQRNKGNFPGRFSGRQFSNSRSEMNVSTLELGDSALYLCASSWDRNTEAFFGQGTRLTVV.

The J gene is TRBJ2-7, the V gene TRBV29-1, with no clear D. V dropped 0 bases and J dropped 3 bases, with 9 bases sitting between them. The length of the CDR3 is 13 residues. The germline V gene encodes CDR1 SQVTM and CDR2 ANQGSEA. In DNA form, the CDR3 reads TGCAGCGTTGAAGATGGGCAAGACTACGAGCAGTACTTC. This encodes CSVEDGQDYEQYF.

This clone was picked up one time. The chain carries TRBV5-4 and TRBJ2-3, with D possibly matching TRBD1 (5 bases). CDR1 is SGHNT, CDR2 YYREEE, per germline (reference sequence). V was pared by 6 bases and J by 1 base, with 15 bases between. The CDR3 length is 15 residues. For the CDR3, the DNA is TGTGCCAGCACCTCTTCTGGGGCCCGCACAGATACGCAGTATTTT. It codes for CASTSSGARTDTQYF.

The V gene is TRBV4-2, the J gene TRBJ1-5; D not certain. V was shortened by 0 bases and J by 0 bases, with 12 bases between the two germline ends. Germline-derived CDR1 and CDR2 are LGHNA and YNFKEQ. The CDR3 spans 17 residues. DNA for the CDR3: TGTGCCAGCAGCCAAGAATGGTTACAGATTAGCAATCAGCCCCAGCATTTT. It encodes CASSQEWLQISNQPQHF.

In its sample, this clone was seen a few times. This chain joins TRBV9 and TRBJ1-2; D is uncertain. Germline assignment: CDR1 SGDLS and CDR2 YYNGEE. Trimming pared 0 bases from V and 1 base from J, leaving 7 bases between. The CDR3 length is 14 residues. The CDR3 DNA follows: TGTGCCAGCAGCGTAGATTCCGGTAACTATGGCTACACCTTC. This encodes CASSVDSGNYGYTF.

The V gene is TRBV14, the J gene TRBJ2-7; 10 bases map to TRBD1. Germline CDR1 is SGHDN and CDR2 is FVKESK. This CDR3 region has 16 residues. V lost 2 bases, J lost 2 bases, and 6 bases stayed unmatched. The CDR3 DNA sequence: TGTGCCAGCAGCCAATTACCGGGACAGGGGCCCTACGAGCAGTACTTC. Translation: CASSQLPGQGPYEQYF.

The chain joins TRBV5-1 to TRBJ2-7; 11 positions agree with TRBD1. Trimming cost V 0 bases and J 5 bases; bases outside gene matches: 1. In germline, CDR1 is SGHRS, CDR2 YFSETQ. The CDR3 contains 14 residues. The CDR3 DNA is TGCGCCAGCAGCTTGGGGGACAGGGGGGACGAGCAGTACTTC. Translating gives CASSLGDRGDEQYF.

The V and J genes are TRBV18 and TRBJ2-7; tentative D call: TRBD2 (7 bases). V was clipped by 6 bases and J by 5 bases, with 17 bases between them. This CDR3 comprises 14 residues. Germline V gene lookup returns CDR1 KGHSH and CDR2 LQKENI. The CDR3 protein is CASSPGEGKNEQYF. CDR3 in DNA: TGTGCCAGCTCCCCAGGGGAGGGGAAGAACGAGCAGTACTTC.

This clone was detected a few times. This chain joins TRBV5-4 and TRBJ2-1; D unresolved. Trimming pared 4 bases from V and 4 bases from J, leaving 6 bases between. Germline CDR1 and CDR2: SGHNT and YYREEE (reference sequence). The CDR3 is made up of 12 amino acids. The CDR3 loop reads CASSPKYNEQFF. The DNA of the CDR3 is TGTGCCAGCAGCCCCAAATACAATGAGCAGTTCTTC.

This chain connects TRBV7-9 to TRBJ1-3; no clear D gene. Trimming left V 5 bases short and J 1 base short, with 15 bases between. The germline V gene encodes CDR1 SEHNR and CDR2 FQNEAQ (reference sequence). The CDR3 has 16 residues. CDR3 sequence: CASSLGAGSSGNTIYF. The DNA of the CDR3 is TGTGCCAGCAGCCTGGGCGCGGGGAGTTCTGGAAACACCATATATTTT.

This rearrangement joins TRBV11-2 to TRBJ2-5, with D tentatively TRBD2 (7 bases). V lost 3 bases to trimming and J lost 11 bases, with 19 bases between them. The CDR3 sequence is 14 residues long. Looked up from germline, CDR1 is SGHAT and CDR2 is FQNNGV. This chain's CDR3 is CASSFGGGRGEQYF. DNA for the CDR3: TGTGCCAGCAGCTTTGGGGGGGGGCGCGGAGAGCAGTACTTC.